This T cell receptor (beta chain) emerged from a study of radiotherapy plus CTLA-4 blockade in lung cancer. This table comes from immunoSEQ multiplex PCR, and its TCRdb copy is limited to in-frame clones, with some not included. The table lists roughly 80,000 clones, roughly 74% of them singletons. The clonotype comes from a human donor with non-small cell lung cancer whose response to radiotherapy plus ipilimumab could not be evaluated. The sample was peripheral blood, taken from a patient treated with radiotherapy plus ipilimumab.

DNA of the CDR3: TGTGCCAGCAGCTTAAATCCGGGGAGGGAGCAGTACTTC. Protein: CASSLNPGREQYF. The V and J genes are TRBV7-8 and TRBJ2-7; D is perhaps TRBD2 (6 bases). The CDR3 has 13 residues. Germline CDR1 is SGHVS and CDR2 is FQNEAQ. V lost 2 bases to trimming and J lost 7 bases, with 12 bases between them.